This T cell receptor (beta chain) is drawn from a study of blood T cells in healthy people across ages. Study-wide findings and caveats: Unsorted PBMCs prevented conclusive naive versus antigen-experienced comparison.

This clonotype was counted only a few times. Its antigen remains unidentified. Combining a sample-barcoded 5' primer with a J-beta primer mix, a second PCR ran for roughly 6 to 12 cycles. Each cDNA was tagged by a template-switch adaptor containing 12 random nucleotides. Per-sample output comprised a minimum of 3 million paired-end reads containing CDR3. One entry per CDR3 protein results from TCRdb running MiXCR on the 5' RACE reads. The table has hundreds of thousands of distinct CDR3 sequences, under 25% seen once. V gave up 0 bases and J gave up 3 bases, with 11 bases separating them. The CDR3 length is 16 residues. Looked up from germline, CDR1 is SGHTA and CDR2 is FQGNSA.

Sequencing input: blood. This receptor was obtained from a man between 65 and 79 years old in good health. The chain joins TRBV7-2 to TRBJ2-2; tentative D call: TRBD1 (5 bases). CDR3 sequence: CASSLASWGYTGELFF. CDR3 coding DNA: TGTGCCAGCAGCTTAGCATCTTGGGGCTACACCGGGGAGCTGTTTTTT.